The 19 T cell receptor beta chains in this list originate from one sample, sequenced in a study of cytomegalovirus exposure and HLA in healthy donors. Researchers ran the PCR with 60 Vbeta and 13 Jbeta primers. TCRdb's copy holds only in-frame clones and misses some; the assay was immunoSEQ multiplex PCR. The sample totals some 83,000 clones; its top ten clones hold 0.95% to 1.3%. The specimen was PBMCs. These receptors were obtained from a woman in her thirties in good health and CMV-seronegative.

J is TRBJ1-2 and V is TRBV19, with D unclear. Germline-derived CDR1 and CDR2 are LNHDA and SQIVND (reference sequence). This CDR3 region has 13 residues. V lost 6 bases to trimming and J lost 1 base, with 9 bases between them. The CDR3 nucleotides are TGTGCCAGTAGCCCGGGTTTTAACTATGGCTACACCTTC. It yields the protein CASSPGFNYGYTF.

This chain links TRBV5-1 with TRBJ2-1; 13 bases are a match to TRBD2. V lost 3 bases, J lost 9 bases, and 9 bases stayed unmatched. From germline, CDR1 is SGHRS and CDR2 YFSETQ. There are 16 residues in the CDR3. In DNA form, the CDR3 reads TGCGCCAGCAGCTCCACCCCGGGACTAGCGGGAACTGAGCAGTTCTTC. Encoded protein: CASSSTPGLAGTEQFF.

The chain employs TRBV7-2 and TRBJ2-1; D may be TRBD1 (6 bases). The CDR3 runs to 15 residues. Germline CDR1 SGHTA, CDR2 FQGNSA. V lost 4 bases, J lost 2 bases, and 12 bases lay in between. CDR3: CASSSQGTTYNEQFF. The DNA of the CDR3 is TGTGCCAGCAGCTCACAGGGAACGACCTACAATGAGCAGTTCTTC.

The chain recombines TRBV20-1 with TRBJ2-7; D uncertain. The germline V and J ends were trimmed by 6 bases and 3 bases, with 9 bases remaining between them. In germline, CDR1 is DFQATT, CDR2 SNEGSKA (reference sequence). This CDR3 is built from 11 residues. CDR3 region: CSALGNYEQYF. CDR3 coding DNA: TGCAGTGCCCTGGGCAACTACGAGCAGTACTTC.

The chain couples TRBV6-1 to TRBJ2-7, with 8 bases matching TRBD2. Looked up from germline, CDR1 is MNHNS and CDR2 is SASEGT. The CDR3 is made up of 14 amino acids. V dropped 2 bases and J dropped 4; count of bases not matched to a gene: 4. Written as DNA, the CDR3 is TGTGCCAGCAGTGAAAGCGGGAGAGGGTACGAGCAGTACTTC. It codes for CASSESGRGYEQYF.

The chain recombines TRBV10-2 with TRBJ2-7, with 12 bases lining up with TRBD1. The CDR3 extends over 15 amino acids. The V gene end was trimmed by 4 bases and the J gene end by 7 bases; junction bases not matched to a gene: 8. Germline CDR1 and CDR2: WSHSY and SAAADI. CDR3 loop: CASSAPGQGAPEQYF. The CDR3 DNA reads TGCGCCAGCAGTGCCCCGGGACAGGGGGCTCCAGAGCAGTACTTC.

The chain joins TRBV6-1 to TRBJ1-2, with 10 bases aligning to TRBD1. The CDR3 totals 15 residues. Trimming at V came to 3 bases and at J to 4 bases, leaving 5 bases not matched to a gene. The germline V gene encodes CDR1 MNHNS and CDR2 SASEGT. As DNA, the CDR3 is TGTGCCAGCAGTGATGGGACAGGGGTTACCTATGGCTACACCTTC. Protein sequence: CASSDGTGVTYGYTF.

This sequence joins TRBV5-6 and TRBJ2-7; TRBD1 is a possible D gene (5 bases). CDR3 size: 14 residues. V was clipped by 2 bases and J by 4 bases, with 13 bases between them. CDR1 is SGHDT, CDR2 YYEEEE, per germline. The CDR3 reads CASSLWQGGYEQYF. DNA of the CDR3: TGTGCCAGCAGCTTATGGCAGGGTGGTTACGAGCAGTACTTC.

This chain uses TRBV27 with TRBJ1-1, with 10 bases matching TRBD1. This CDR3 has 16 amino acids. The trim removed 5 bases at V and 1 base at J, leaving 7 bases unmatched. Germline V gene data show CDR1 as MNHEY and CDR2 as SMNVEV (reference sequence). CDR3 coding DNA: TGTGCCAGCAGTGACCGACAGGGGGCCAAGAACACTGAAGCTTTCTTT. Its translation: CASSDRQGAKNTEAFF.

This CDR3 is CASSVADGQGPQHF. The DNA for the CDR3 is TGTGCCAGCAGCGTAGCAGATGGGCAAGGGCCCCAGCATTTT. This rearrangement joins TRBV9 to TRBJ1-5; unclear D gene. The CDR3 is made up of 14 amino acids. V lost 0 bases and J 9 bases, leaving 13 bases between the germline ends. Germline assignment: CDR1 SGDLS and CDR2 YYNGEE.

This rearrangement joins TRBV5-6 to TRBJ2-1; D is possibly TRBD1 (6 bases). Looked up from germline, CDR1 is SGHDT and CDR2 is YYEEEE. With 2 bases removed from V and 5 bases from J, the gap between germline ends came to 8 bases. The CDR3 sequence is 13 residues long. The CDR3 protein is CASSLGGHNEQFF. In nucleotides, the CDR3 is TGTGCCAGCAGCTTAGGGGGACACAATGAGCAGTTCTTC.

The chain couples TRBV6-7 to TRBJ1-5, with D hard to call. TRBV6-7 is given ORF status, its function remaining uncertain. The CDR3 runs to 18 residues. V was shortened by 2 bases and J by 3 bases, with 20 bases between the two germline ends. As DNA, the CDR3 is TGTGCCAGCAGTTACCGCAGGCGAGGGAACTCTCACAATCAGCCCCAGCATTTT. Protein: CASSYRRRGNSHNQPQHF.

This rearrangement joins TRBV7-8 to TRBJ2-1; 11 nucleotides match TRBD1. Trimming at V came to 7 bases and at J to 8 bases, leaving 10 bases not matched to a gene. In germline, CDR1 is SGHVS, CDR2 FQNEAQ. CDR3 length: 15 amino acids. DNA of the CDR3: TGTGCCAGCAAGGGGGGACAGGGGGACGCCTATGAGCAGTTCTTC. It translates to CASKGGQGDAYEQFF.

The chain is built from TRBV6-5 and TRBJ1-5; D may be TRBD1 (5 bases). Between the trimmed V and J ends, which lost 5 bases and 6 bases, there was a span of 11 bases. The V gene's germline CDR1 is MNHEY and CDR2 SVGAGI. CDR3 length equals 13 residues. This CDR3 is CASSLLGGQPQHF. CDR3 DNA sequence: TGTGCCAGCAGTCTTCTCGGGGGTCAGCCCCAGCATTTT.

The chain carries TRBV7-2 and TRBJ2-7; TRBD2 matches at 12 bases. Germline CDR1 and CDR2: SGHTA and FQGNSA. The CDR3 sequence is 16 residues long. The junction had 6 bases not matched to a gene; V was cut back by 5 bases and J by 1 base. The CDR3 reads CASSLASGGVSYEQYF. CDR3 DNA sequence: TGTGCCAGCAGCCTGGCTAGCGGGGGGGTATCCTACGAGCAGTACTTC. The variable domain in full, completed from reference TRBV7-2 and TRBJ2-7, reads GAGVSQSPSNKVTEKGKDVELRCDPISGHTALYWYRQSLGQGLEFLIYFQGNSAPDKSGLPSDRFSAERTGGSVSTLTIQRTQQEDSAVYLCASSLASGGVSYEQYFGPGTRLTVT.

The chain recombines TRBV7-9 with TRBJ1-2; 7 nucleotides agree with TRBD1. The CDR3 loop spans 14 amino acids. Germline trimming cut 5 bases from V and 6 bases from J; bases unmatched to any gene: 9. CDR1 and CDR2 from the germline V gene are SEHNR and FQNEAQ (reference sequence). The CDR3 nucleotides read TGTGCCAGCAGCACGCGACAGGGAGGCGATGGCTACACCTTC. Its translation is CASSTRQGGDGYTF.

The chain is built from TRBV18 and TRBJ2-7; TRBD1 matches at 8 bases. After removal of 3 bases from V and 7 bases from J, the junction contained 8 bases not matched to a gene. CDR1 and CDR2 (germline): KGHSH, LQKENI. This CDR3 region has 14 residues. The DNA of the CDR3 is TGTGCCAGCTCACCGCCCCGGGACAGGTCGGAGCAGTACTTC. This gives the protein CASSPPRDRSEQYF.

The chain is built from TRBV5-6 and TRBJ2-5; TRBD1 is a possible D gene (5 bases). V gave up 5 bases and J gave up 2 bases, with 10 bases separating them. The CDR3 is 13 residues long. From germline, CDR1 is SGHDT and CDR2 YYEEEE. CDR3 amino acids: CASRPRVQETQYF. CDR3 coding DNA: TGTGCCAGCAGGCCCAGGGTTCAAGAGACCCAGTACTTC.

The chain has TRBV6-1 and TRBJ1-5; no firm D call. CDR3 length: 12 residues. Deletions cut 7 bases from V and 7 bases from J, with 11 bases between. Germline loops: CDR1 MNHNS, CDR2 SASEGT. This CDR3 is CASTEDLQPQHF. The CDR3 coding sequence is TGTGCCAGCACGGAGGACTTGCAGCCCCAGCATTTT.